One and the same sample provided the 27 T cell receptor beta chains below, sequenced in a study of long-term antiretroviral therapy in people with HIV. The libraries were made with immunoSEQ v3.0 at survey level. The repertoire was sequenced with immunoSEQ multiplex PCR; TCRdb's copy has only in-frame clones and lacks some. The sample contains roughly 22,000 clones, around 84% of which appear only once. The material sequenced was unsorted PBMCs, taken 3 years after starting antiretroviral therapy. These receptors came from a man aged 45-65 years with HIV.

The chain employs TRBV14 and TRBJ2-1; TRBD2 matches 9 bases. The V gene end was trimmed by 4 bases and the J gene end by 0 bases; junction bases not matched to a gene: 4. The CDR3 runs 16 residues. Looked up from germline, CDR1 is SGHDN and CDR2 is FVKESK. CDR3 amino acids: CASSPLAGDSYNEQFF. For the CDR3, the DNA is TGTGCCAGCAGCCCCTTAGCGGGGGACTCCTACAATGAGCAGTTCTTC.

The chain employs TRBV21-1 and TRBJ2-5; TRBD1, the table's D call, was not compared with the DNA. TRBV21-1 is an annotated pseudogene. The CDR3 is 13 amino acids. The CDR3 DNA sequence: TGTGCCAGCAGCCCGGACAGGCCAGAGACCCAGTACTTC. Its protein is CASSPDRPETQYF.

V usage is TRBV10-1 and J usage is TRBJ2-1; 8 bases align to TRBD2. CDR1 and CDR2 (germline): WNHNN, SYGVQD (reference sequence). The V segment lost 5 bases and the J segment 3 bases; nucleotides outside the gene matches: 6. This CDR3 spans 15 amino acids. The CDR3 DNA reads as TGCGCCAGCAGTCCAACTAGCGGATACTACAATGAGCAGTTCTTC. Residues: CASSPTSGYYNEQFF.

The rearrangement links TRBV7-2 to TRBJ2-3; D unresolved. CDR1 and CDR2 (germline): SGHTA, FQGNSA. The CDR3 is made up of 12 amino acids. Deletions cut 8 bases from V and 4 bases from J, with 10 bases between. The CDR3 DNA is TGTGCCAGCGGCACCCACGCAGATACGCAGTATTTT. This translates into CASGTHADTQYF. Full variable domain (outside the CDR3, taken from reference TRBV7-2 and TRBJ2-3): GAGVSQSPSNKVTEKGKDVELRCDPISGHTALYWYRQSLGQGLEFLIYFQGNSAPDKSGLPSDRFSAERTGGSVSTLTIQRTQQEDSAVYLCASGTHADTQYFGPGTRLTVL.

The chain couples TRBV5-5 to TRBJ1-1; no definite D call. The CDR3 contains 11 residues. Between the trimmed V and J ends, which lost 5 bases and 0 bases, there was a span of 2 bases. The V gene's germline CDR1 is SGHKS and CDR2 YYEKEE (reference sequence). CDR3 amino acids: CASSMNTEAFF. In nucleotides, the CDR3 is TGTGCCAGCAGTATGAACACTGAAGCTTTCTTT.

This clone was observed a few times. This rearrangement joins TRBV7-6 to TRBJ2-7; D may be TRBD1 or TRBD2 (6 bases each). Germline CDR1 is SGHVS and CDR2 is FNYEAQ. The CDR3 sequence is 16 residues long. The V gene lost 1 base and the J gene lost 0 bases, with 13 bases spanning the gap. CDR3 amino acids: CASSLGGRDSSYEQYF. As DNA, the CDR3 is TGTGCCAGCAGCTTAGGGGGGCGGGATAGCTCCTACGAGCAGTACTTC.

The V gene is TRBV4-3, the J gene TRBJ1-6; 7 positions agree with TRBD1. CDR3 length: 15 residues. Losses at the gene ends were 4 bases for V and 5 bases for J; bases not matched to a gene: 5. Germline loops: CDR1 LGHNA, CDR2 YSLEER. The CDR3 here is CASSRGQAHNSPLHF. As DNA, the CDR3 is TGCGCCAGCAGCCGCGGACAGGCACATAATTCACCCCTCCACTTT.

The V call is TRBV7-9, the J call TRBJ2-7, with TRBD1 as a possible D gene (6 bases). V was cut by 2 bases and J by 4 bases, with 12 bases left in between. CDR3 size: 14 residues. Germline V gene lookup returns CDR1 SEHNR and CDR2 FQNEAQ (reference sequence). The CDR3 loop reads CASSLSHRVYEQYF. CDR3 in DNA: TGTGCCAGCAGCTTATCCCACAGGGTATACGAGCAGTACTTC.

V gene TRBV4-3 combines with J gene TRBJ2-2, with D perhaps given as TRBD1 or TRBD2 (5 bases each). The CDR3 covers 15 residues. Germline lookup yields CDR1 LGHNA and CDR2 YSLEER. Trimming removed 0 bases from V and 4 bases from J, with 9 bases in between. CDR3 nucleotide sequence: TGCGCCAGCAGCCAAGATTGGGGGACCACCGGGGAGCTGTTTTTT. Its protein product is CASSQDWGTTGELFF.

The V and J genes are TRBV11-3 and TRBJ2-2; 7 nucleotides match TRBD1. The junction had 7 bases not matched to a gene; V was cut back by 6 bases and J by 3 bases. This CDR3 has 15 residues. Germline CDR1 reads SGHNT; CDR2 reads YENEEA. CDR3: CASSFTGQDTGELFF. CDR3 bases: TGTGCCAGCAGTTTTACTGGACAGGACACCGGGGAGCTGTTTTTT.

In its sample, this clone was seen once. The J gene is TRBJ2-1, the V gene TRBV18; no clear D. This CDR3 comprises 15 residues. V lost 3 bases to trimming and J lost 0 bases, with 9 bases between them. Germline CDR1 KGHSH, CDR2 LQKENI. CDR3: CASSPGSRSYNEQFF. The CDR3 nucleotides are TGTGCCAGCTCACCGGGCAGCCGCTCCTACAATGAGCAGTTCTTC. Filled out from reference TRBV18 and TRBJ2-1, the complete variable domain reads NAGVMQNPRHLVRRRGQEARLRCSPMKGHSHVYWYRQLPEEGLKFMVYLQKENIIDESGMPKERFSAEFPKEGPSILRIQQVVRGDSAAYFCASSPGSRSYNEQFFGPGTRLTVL.

CDR3 in amino acids: CAISVDRGGTEAFF. The CDR3, as DNA: TGTGCCATCAGTGTGGACAGGGGGGGAACTGAAGCTTTCTTT. The chain has TRBV10-3 and TRBJ1-1; TRBD1 agrees at 10 bases. This CDR3 spans 14 amino acids. The trim removed 4 bases at V and 5 bases at J, leaving 4 bases unmatched. CDR1 and CDR2 (germline): ENHRY, SYGVKD.

This clone showed up just a few times. The chain links TRBV5-4 to TRBJ2-7; 7 nucleotides align to TRBD1. Germline trimming cut 0 bases from V and 1 base from J; bases unmatched to any gene: 1. Germline CDR1 is SGHNT and CDR2 is YYREEE (reference sequence). This CDR3 is 14 amino acids long. The chain's CDR3 is CASSLAGQSYEQYF. The CDR3 DNA is TGTGCCAGCAGCTTGGCGGGACAGTCCTACGAGCAGTACTTC.

The rearrangement links TRBV28 to TRBJ2-6; D uncertain. In germline, CDR1 is MDHEN, CDR2 SYDVKM. Trimming left V 2 bases short and J 0 bases short, with 8 bases between. The CDR3 runs 16 residues. CDR3 residues: CASSLQLASGANVLTF. The CDR3 DNA sequence: TGTGCCAGCAGTTTACAGCTGGCCTCTGGGGCCAACGTCCTGACTTTC.

J is TRBJ2-1 and V is TRBV6-4, with 13 bases lining up with TRBD2. The trim removed 5 bases at V and 7 bases at J, leaving 8 bases unmatched. The length of the CDR3 is 16 residues. Germline CDR1 MRHNA, CDR2 SNTAGT. The CDR3 protein is CASSPLGTSGENEQFF. The CDR3 nucleotides read TGTGCCAGCAGTCCTCTAGGGACTAGCGGGGAGAATGAGCAGTTCTTC.

CDR3 in DNA: TGCGCCAGCAGTGATCTGGGGATCTCCTACGAGCAGTACTTC. This gives the protein CASSDLGISYEQYF. The chain carries TRBV10-2 and TRBJ2-7; D gene unclear. V dropped 3 bases and J dropped 0 bases, with 9 bases sitting between them. The germline gives CDR1 WSHSY, CDR2 SAAADI. CDR3 size: 14 residues.

This chain uses TRBV28 with TRBJ1-4, with TRBD1 matching 10 bases. Looked up from germline, CDR1 is MDHEN and CDR2 is SYDVKM. Trimming took 4 bases from V and 7 from J; bases not matched to a gene: 9. This CDR3 contains 16 residues. CDR3 sequence (DNA): TGTGCCAGCAGTTCGATAGGGACAGGGGAGCGTGAAAAACTGTTTTTT. Translating gives CASSSIGTGEREKLFF.

The V and J genes are TRBV6-5 and TRBJ2-3; D possibly uses TRBD1 or TRBD2 (5 bases each). This CDR3 region has 13 residues. V dropped 8 bases and J dropped 2 bases, with 11 bases sitting between them. The germline CDR1 and CDR2 sequences are MNHEY and SVGAGI. The CDR3 bases are TGTGCCAGCGTCGGGGCTACCACAGATACGCAGTATTTT. Protein: CASVGATTDTQYF.

J is TRBJ2-6 and V is TRBV27; TRBD1 matches at 12 bases. V shed 5 bases, J shed 4 bases, and the junction held 6 bases outside the gene matches. CDR1 and CDR2 (germline): MNHEY, SMNVEV (reference sequence). This CDR3 is built from 17 residues. The CDR3 bases are TGTGCCAGCAGTCCTCGGGACAGGGGGCCCGGGGCCAACGTCCTGACTTTC. This translates into CASSPRDRGPGANVLTF.

The rearrangement links TRBV19 to TRBJ1-4, with no clear D. The CDR3 runs to 12 residues. The V end lost 3 bases, the J end lost 10 bases, and 9 bases lay between the germline ends. Germline lookup yields CDR1 LNHDA and CDR2 SQIVND (reference sequence). The CDR3 DNA reads TGTGCCAGTAGTATTTTTAACGGAAAACTGTTTTTT. Residues: CASSIFNGKLFF.

J is TRBJ2-7 and V is TRBV2; D possibly matches TRBD1 or TRBD2 (6 bases each). With 2 bases removed from V and 1 base from J, the gap between germline ends came to 9 bases. Germline V lookup: CDR1 SNHLY, CDR2 FYNNEI. This CDR3 has 14 amino acids. In nucleotides, the CDR3 is TGTGCCAGCAGTGAATTAGGGGGGTCCTACGAGCAGTACTTC. Translated, it gives CASSELGGSYEQYF.

The rearrangement links TRBV19 to TRBJ2-7; D may correspond to TRBD1 or TRBD2 (6 bases each). The CDR3 contains 15 residues. Germline V gives CDR1 LNHDA, CDR2 SQIVND (reference sequence). The germline V and J ends were trimmed by 5 bases and 2 bases, with 16 bases remaining between them. Here the CDR3 reads CASSGGQTGTYEQYF. The CDR3 nucleotides are TGTGCCAGTAGTGGGGGGCAGACCGGGACCTACGAGCAGTACTTC.

The chain joins TRBV9 to TRBJ1-1; D possibly corresponds to TRBD1 (5 bases). V lost 6 bases and J 0 bases, leaving 12 bases between the germline ends. CDR1 is SGDLS, CDR2 YYNGEE, per germline. The CDR3 has 14 residues. The CDR3 DNA follows: TGTGCCAGCAATGGGGGATACATGAACACTGAAGCTTTCTTT. This gives the protein CASNGGYMNTEAFF.

V and J are TRBV6-1 and TRBJ2-7; 9 nucleotides agree with TRBD2. Germline CDR1 and CDR2: MNHNS and SASEGT. The CDR3 totals 15 residues. V lost 6 bases to trimming and J lost 2 bases; unmatched junction nucleotides: 8. CDR3 region: CASSANSGSAYEQYF. CDR3 DNA: TGTGCCAGCAGCGCGAATAGCGGGAGCGCCTACGAGCAGTACTTC.

The chain carries TRBV27 and TRBJ1-2, with D unresolved. The germline V gene encodes CDR1 MNHEY and CDR2 SMNVEV (reference sequence). With 2 bases removed from V and 8 bases from J, the gap between germline ends came to 12 bases. The CDR3 spans 13 residues. The CDR3 DNA is TGTGCCAGCAGTTTAGTGGGGTTGAGCGGCTACACCTTC. This gives the protein CASSLVGLSGYTF.

The DNA for the CDR3 is TGTGCCAGCAGCTTGGCCGGGGAGCAGTACTTC. The encoded protein is CASSLAGEQYF. The chain uses TRBV5-4 and TRBJ2-7; D is undetermined. V lost 0 bases, J lost 7 bases, and 5 bases lay in between. The germline V gene encodes CDR1 SGHNT and CDR2 YYREEE (reference sequence). The CDR3 spans 11 residues.

The genes are TRBV6-6 and TRBJ2-3, with TRBD1 as a possible D gene (5 bases). The ends were cut back, 6 bases at V and 5 bases at J, with 21 bases in the middle. The CDR3 extends over 16 amino acids. Germline CDR1 is MNHNY and CDR2 is SVGAGI (reference sequence). CDR3 region: CASSRTGVWGRDTQYF. In nucleotides, the CDR3 is TGTGCCAGCAGCCGAACCGGAGTGTGGGGCCGAGATACGCAGTATTTT.